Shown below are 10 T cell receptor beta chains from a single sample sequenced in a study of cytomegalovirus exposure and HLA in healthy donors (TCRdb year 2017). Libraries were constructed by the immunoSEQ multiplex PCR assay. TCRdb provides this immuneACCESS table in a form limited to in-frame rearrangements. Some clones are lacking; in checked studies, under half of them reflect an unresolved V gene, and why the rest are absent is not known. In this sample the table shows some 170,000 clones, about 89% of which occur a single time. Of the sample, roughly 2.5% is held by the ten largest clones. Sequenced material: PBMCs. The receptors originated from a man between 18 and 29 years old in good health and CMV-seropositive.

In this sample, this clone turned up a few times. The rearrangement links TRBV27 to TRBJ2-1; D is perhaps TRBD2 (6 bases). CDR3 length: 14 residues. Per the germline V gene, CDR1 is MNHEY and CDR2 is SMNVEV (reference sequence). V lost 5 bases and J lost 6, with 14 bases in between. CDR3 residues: CASSARGTLNEQFF. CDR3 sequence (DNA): TGTGCCAGCAGTGCCCGCGGGACGCTCAATGAGCAGTTCTTC.

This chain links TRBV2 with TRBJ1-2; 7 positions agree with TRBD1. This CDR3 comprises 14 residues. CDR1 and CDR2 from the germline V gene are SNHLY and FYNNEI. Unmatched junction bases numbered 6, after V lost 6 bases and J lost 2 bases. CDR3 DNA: TGTGCCAGCAGGACCCGGACAGGAAACTATGGCTACACCTTC. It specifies CASRTRTGNYGYTF.

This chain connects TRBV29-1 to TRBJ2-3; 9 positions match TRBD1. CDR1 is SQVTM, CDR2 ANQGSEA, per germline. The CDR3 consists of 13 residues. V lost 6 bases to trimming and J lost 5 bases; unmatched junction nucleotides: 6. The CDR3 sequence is CSVGTGRGDTQYF. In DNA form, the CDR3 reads TGCAGCGTCGGGACAGGGAGGGGAGATACGCAGTATTTT.

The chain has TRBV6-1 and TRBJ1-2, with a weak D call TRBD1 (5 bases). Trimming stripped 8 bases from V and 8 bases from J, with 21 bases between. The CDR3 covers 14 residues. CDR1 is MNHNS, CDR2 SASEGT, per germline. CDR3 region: CASCLGLPLYGYTF. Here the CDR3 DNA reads TGTGCCAGCTGCCTGGGACTTCCTCTATACGGCTACACCTTC.

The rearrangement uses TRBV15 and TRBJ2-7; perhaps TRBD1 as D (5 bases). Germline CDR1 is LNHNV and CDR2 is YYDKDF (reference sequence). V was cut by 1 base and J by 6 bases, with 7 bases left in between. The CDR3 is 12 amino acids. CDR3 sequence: CATSRGQIEQYF. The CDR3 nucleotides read TGTGCCACCAGCAGAGGACAGATCGAGCAGTACTTC.

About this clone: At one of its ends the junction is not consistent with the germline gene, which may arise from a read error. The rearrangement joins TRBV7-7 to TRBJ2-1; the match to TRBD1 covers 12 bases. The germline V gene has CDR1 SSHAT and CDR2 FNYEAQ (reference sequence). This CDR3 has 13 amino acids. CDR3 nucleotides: TGTGCTAGCAGCCACGGGACAGGGGGCGAGCAGTTCTTC. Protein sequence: CASSHGTGGEQFF.

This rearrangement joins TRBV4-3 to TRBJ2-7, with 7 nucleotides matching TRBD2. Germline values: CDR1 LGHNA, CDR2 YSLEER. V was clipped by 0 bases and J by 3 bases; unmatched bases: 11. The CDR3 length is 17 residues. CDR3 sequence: CASSQDRPGLTHYEQYF. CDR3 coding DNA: TGCGCCAGCAGCCAAGACCGCCCGGGACTAACGCACTACGAGCAGTACTTC.

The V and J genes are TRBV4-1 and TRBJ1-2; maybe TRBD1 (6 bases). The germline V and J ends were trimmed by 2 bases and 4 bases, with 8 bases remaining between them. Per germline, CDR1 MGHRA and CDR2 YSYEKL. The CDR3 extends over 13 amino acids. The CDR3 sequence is CASSQSGAYGYTF. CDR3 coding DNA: TGCGCCAGCAGCCAATCAGGGGCCTATGGCTACACCTTC.

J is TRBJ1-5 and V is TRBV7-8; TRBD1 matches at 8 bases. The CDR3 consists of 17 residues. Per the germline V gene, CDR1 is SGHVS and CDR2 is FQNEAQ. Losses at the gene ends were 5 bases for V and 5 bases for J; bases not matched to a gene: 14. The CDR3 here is CASSPHGTGILYQPQHF. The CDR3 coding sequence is TGTGCCAGCAGCCCGCACGGGACAGGCATTCTTTATCAGCCCCAGCATTTT.

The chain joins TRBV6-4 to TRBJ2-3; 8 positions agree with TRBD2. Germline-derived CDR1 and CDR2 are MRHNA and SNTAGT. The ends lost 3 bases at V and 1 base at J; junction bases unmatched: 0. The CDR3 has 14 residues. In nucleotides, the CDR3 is TGTGCCAGCAGTGAGCGGGGGGGCACAGATACGCAGTATTTT. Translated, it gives CASSERGGTDTQYF.